This record covers a single T cell receptor beta chain. Its antigen is not known. Some clones are missing from TCRdb's copy, which holds only in-frame ones; the method was immunoSEQ multiplex PCR. This table has about 74,000 clones, roughly 90% appearing once. The data belong to a study of OX40 agonist ivuxolimab in advanced cancers. CDR3 length: 12 amino acids. CDR1 and CDR2 (germline): SQVTM, ANQGSEA. Between the trimmed V and J ends, which lost 2 bases and 2 bases, there was a span of 6 bases. Study-wide findings and caveats: In the expanded peripheral T cells, antigen specificity was never determined. Certain nonresponders additionally had low normalized T-cell clonal expansion.

The receptor's source is an adult with an advanced solid tumor such as melanoma, head and neck, liver or kidney cancer. The genes are TRBV29-1 and TRBJ1-2; D call uncertain. The starting material was CD4+ or CD8+ T cells sorted from blood, obtained in a trial of the OX40 agonist ivuxolimab. CDR3 protein: CSVEPSNYGYTF. CDR3 sequence (DNA): TGCAGCGTTGAACCCAGCAACTATGGCTACACCTTC.